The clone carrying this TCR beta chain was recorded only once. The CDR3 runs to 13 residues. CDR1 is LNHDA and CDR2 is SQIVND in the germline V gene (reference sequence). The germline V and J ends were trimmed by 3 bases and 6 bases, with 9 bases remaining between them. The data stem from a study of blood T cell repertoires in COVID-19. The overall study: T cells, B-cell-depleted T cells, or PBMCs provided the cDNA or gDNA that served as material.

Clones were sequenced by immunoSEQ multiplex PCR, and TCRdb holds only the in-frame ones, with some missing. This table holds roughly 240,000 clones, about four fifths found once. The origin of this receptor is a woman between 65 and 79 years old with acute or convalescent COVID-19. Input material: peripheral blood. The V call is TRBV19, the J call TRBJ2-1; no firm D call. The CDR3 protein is CASSIHFGNEQFF. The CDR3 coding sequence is TGTGCCAGTAGTATCCACTTCGGCAATGAGCAGTTCTTC.